The 5 T cell receptor beta chains below all came from one sample that was sequenced in a study of human T cells and chemical hapten exposure. The sample's time point: patch test 3, about 24 weeks after DPC sensitization. Treatment here: therapeutic diphenylcyclopropenone sensitization with weekly scalp DPC. Each CDR3 protein gets one entry after TCRdb re-called the RACE reads with MiXCR. The data hold 190,000 or so distinct CDR3 sequences, with around 23% observed a single time. The sequencing used whole blood, collected in connection with sensitization to the hapten diphenylcyclopropenone (DPC). All receptors come from a middle-aged woman with alopecia areata. Some clones in this sample may be carry-over from other donors' samples.

In this sample, this clonotype turned up many times. In DNA form, the CDR3 reads TGCGCCAGCAGCCCCATTAACAGGGGGCTGGACGAGCAGTACTTC. It codes for CASSPINRGLDEQYF. The chain has TRBV4-3 and TRBJ2-7; 9 bases line up with TRBD1. V lost 4 bases, J lost 5 bases, and 9 bases stayed unmatched. Germline V gene sequence: CDR1 LGHNA, CDR2 YSLEER. This CDR3 has 15 residues.

The rearrangement links TRBV6-4 to TRBJ2-6; 9 nucleotides agree with TRBD1. CDR1 is MRHNA and CDR2 is SNTAGT in the germline V gene. The CDR3 totals 17 residues. V shed 6 bases and J 1 base; nucleotides not matched to a gene: 7. The CDR3 is CASSQTGTGSGANVLTF. The CDR3 DNA follows: TGTGCCAGCAGCCAAACGGGGACAGGGTCTGGGGCCAACGTCCTGACTTTC.

J is TRBJ2-1 and V is TRBV5-6; D is possibly TRBD2 (5 bases). This CDR3 is built from 15 residues. V lost 3 bases and J lost 2, with 12 bases in between. CDR1 and CDR2 (germline): SGHDT, YYEEEE. CDR3 amino acids: CASSSLTTPYNEQFF. Here the CDR3 DNA reads TGTGCCAGCAGCTCGCTGACTACTCCCTACAATGAGCAGTTCTTC.

This clonotype was detected a few times. The rearrangement links TRBV13 to TRBJ1-6; the match to TRBD1 covers 8 bases. V lost 0 bases to trimming and J lost 6 bases; unmatched junction nucleotides: 4. This CDR3 is 16 amino acids long. Germline CDR1 is PRHDT and CDR2 is FYEKMQ (reference sequence). Here the CDR3 DNA reads TGTGCCAGCAGCTTAGGCCCAGGGGGCGGTAATTCACCCCTCCACTTT. Translation: CASSLGPGGGNSPLHF.

This clonotype was seen a few times. The rearrangement joins TRBV10-3 to TRBJ2-7; D not resolved. Trimming took 0 bases from V and 1 from J, leaving 7 bases between them. Germline V gene data show CDR1 as ENHRY and CDR2 as SYGVKD. This CDR3 is built from 14 residues. In DNA form, the CDR3 reads TGTGCCATCAGTGAGTCGACGGTTTCCTACGAGCAGTACTTC. Translation gives CAISESTVSYEQYF.